This T cell receptor (beta chain) was identified in a study of CD8+ T cells in alopecia areata (dated by TCRdb to the late 2010s). Some background on the complete study: Skin from C3H/HeJ donors aged 6-12 months with spontaneous alopecia was grafted onto female C3H/HeJ recipients aged roughly 6-11 weeks. RNA was obtained with the PAXgene miRNA kit for fixed scalp, the miRNeasy kit for PBMCs, and the RNeasy kit for mouse skin. In both human patients and the C3H/HeJ mouse model, the study applied high-throughput TCRbeta sequencing to look at T cell clonal expansion in alopecia areata. Scalp tissue and sorted CD4+ and CD8+ peripheral blood T cells from patchy and totalis/universalis alopecia areata patients and from healthy controls were covered by human TCRbeta sequencing. Clonality in the scalp was compared among normal scalp (n=4), patchy alopecia areata scalp (n=8), and alopecia totalis/universalis scalp (n=8). TCRbeta CDR3 regions were amplified by immunoSEQ multiplex PCR with 35 Vbeta forward and 13 Jbeta reverse primers. The paper as a whole reports these results and caveats: Compared with normal scalp, lesional scalp had higher clonality and more expanded CD8+ clones, particularly in alopecia totalis/universalis, a pattern that suggests antigenic drive. Unlike mouse skin, where gammadelta T cells dominate, normal human skin contains resident alphabeta T cells that get sequenced too, which complicates analysis of the scalp TCR repertoire. Shared TCR sequences between patients were less evident than in mice, which may be partly attributable to HLA diversity in the patient population.

Cells from mouse cutaneous lymph nodes were pooled, stained for CD4, CD8alpha, NKG2D, NKG2ACE and other markers, and then sorted on a BD Influx. Library construction relied on the immunoSEQ multiplex PCR assay. RNA was extracted from all samples and reverse transcribed into cDNA, which served as template for TCR sequencing. First-strand cDNA was synthesized with SuperScript III using a 2:1 mix of oligo-dT and random hexamers. A synthetic immune receptor repertoire was used to measure amplification bias, and any remaining bias was corrected computationally. Libraries were sequenced on Illumina HiSeq using 60 bp reads that covered the CDR3 and were read from J toward V. The paper's data handling went like this. Raw reads were preprocessed to remove errors, and CDR3 was defined according to IMGT conventions as the region from the conserved cysteine to phenylalanine. Clonality was computed as 1 minus the Shannon entropy, with the entropy normalized by log2 of the number of productive unique TCRs. Whether scalp clones were CD4 or CD8 was inferred by matching scalp TCRbeta sequences against CD4 and CD8 repertoires sorted from blood. TCRdb's version of the immuneACCESS table is confined to in-frame rearrangements and falls short of the full clone set. An unresolved V gene accounts for under half of the shortfall where checked; the remainder is of unknown origin. For V, J and clone size, that table is used; D and trimming come from the DNA. For this sample, approximately 280,000 clones appear and none is a singleton. The top ten clones comprise about 1.2% of the sample.

As regards this clone: What antigen it recognizes has not been identified. In this entry, gene names and germline sequences are mouse ones.

The TCR originated in a C3H/HeJ mouse with alopecia areata. The MHC haplotype found in this strain is H2-k. The sequenced material came from CD4+ T cells sorted from a lymph node.

The CDR3 loop reads CASSIKRGNSPLYF. The DNA read from the CDR3 is TGTGCCAGCAGTATAAAGAGGGGAAATTCGCCC. The chain is made from TRBV19 and TRBJ1-6; the D gene is perhaps TRBD1, from 5 matching bases. The observed sequence ends 3 residues before the CDR3 terminus, with the missing tail filled in from the germline J gene. TRBJ1-6 is identified as an open reading frame with a role that is uncertain. The V end loses 1 base and the J end loses 7 bases, and a stretch of 9 bases separates them. Including cysteine and phenylalanine, the CDR3 has 14 amino acids. Only the CDR3 bases that were read are kept: 33 of them, in frame from base 1. Based on the germline V gene (reference sequence), the CDR1 and CDR2 sequences are FNHDT and SITEND.